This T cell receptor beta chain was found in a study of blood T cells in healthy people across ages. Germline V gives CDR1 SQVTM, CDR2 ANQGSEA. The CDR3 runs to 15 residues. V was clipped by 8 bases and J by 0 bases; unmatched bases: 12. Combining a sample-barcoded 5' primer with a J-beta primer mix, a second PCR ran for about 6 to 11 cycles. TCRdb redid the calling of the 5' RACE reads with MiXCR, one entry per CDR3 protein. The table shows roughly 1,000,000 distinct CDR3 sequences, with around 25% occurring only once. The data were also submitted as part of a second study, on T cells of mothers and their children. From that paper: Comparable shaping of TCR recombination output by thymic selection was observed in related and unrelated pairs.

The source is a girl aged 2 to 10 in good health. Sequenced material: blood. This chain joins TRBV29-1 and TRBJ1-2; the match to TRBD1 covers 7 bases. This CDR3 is CSIGGGASANYGYTF. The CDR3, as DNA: TGCAGCATCGGAGGGGGCGCTTCTGCTAACTATGGCTACACCTTC.